Listed below are T cell receptor beta chains from one sample, sequenced in a study of patients and donors after allogeneic stem cell transplantation. MiXCR, run by TCRdb on the RT-PCR reads, gives a single entry per CDR3 protein. The sample has 800,000 to 1,000,000 distinct CDR3 sequences; about a sixth are singletons. Material: blood, either unsorted or a sorted T cell fraction (not recorded which). These receptors originate from a human donor who was either an allogeneic HSCT recipient or a stem cell or donor lymphocyte infusion donor (not recorded which). It is not recorded whose cells these are; they may come from a transplant donor. CDR3s include the opening cysteine and the closing phenylalanine or tryptophan. A D gene is named only where the DNA matches it firmly. Rows give clone size only sometimes, using once, few, many, or a class for an expanded clone.

abundance | d_gene | j_gene | v_gene | CDR3nt | CDR3aa
NA | NA | TRBJ1-5 | TRBV2 | TGTGCCAGCACTTTTAGCGGCAATCAGCCCCAGCATTTT | CASTFSGNQPQHF
few | NA | TRBJ2-3 | TRBV7-2 | TGTGCCAGCAGCTTATCCGAGGGGCGGAGCACAGATACGCAGTATTTT | CASSLSEGRSTDTQYF
NA | TRBD2 | TRBJ2-1 | TRBV11-2 | TGTGCCAGCAGCCCCCGTCCCGGGACTAGCGGGAGATACAATGAGCAGTTCTTC | CASSPRPGTSGRYNEQFF
many | TRBD1 | TRBJ2-7 | TRBV25-1 | TGTGCCAGCAGTGGTGAAGGGGGCTTTTACGAGCAGTACTTC | CASSGEGGFYEQYF
NA | NA | TRBJ2-7 | TRBV20-1 | TGCAGTGCCGCTCCGCTTGTCGAGCAGTACTTC | CSAAPLVEQYF
NA | NA | TRBJ2-3 | TRBV12-3/TRBV12-4 | TGTGCCAGCAGCACGTCCCAGTCGTCGCAGTATTTT | CASSTSQSSQYF
few | TRBD1 | TRBJ1-6 | TRBV3-1 | TGTGCCAGCAGCCAACTGACAGGGACGAATTCACCCCTCCACTTT | CASSQLTGTNSPLHF
NA | TRBD1 | TRBJ1-5 | TRBV6-5 | TGTGCCAGCAGTTACGGACAGGGAGGAGGTCAGCCCCAGCATTTT | CASSYGQGGGQPQHF
NA | NA | TRBJ2-5 | TRBV20-1 | TGCAGTGCTAGCGGGGACGTGGTGGACCAGTACTTC | CSASGDVVDQYF
few | NA | TRBJ2-5 | TRBV10-3 | TGTGCCATCGGGACAACTGAAGAGACCCAGTACTTC | CAIGTTEETQYF
NA | TRBD1 | TRBJ2-2 | TRBV4-2 | TGTGCCAGCAGCCAAAGAGACAGGGGGAACACCGGGGAGCTGTTTTTT | CASSQRDRGNTGELFF
NA | NA | TRBJ2-1 | TRBV6-1 | TGTGCCAGCTCGTTTGCCACTGACAATGAGCAGTTCTTC | CASSFATDNEQFF
NA | NA | TRBJ1-4 | TRBV7-8 | TGTGCCAGCAGCCCAACCCCCCTCGGAAATAATGAAAAACTGTTTTTT | CASSPTPLGNNEKLFF
NA | TRBD2 | TRBJ2-5 | TRBV28 | TGTGCCAGCAAACTTAGCGGGGGCCAAGAGACCCAGTACTTC | CASKLSGGQETQYF
NA | NA | TRBJ2-2 | TRBV7-2 | TGTGCCAGCAGCGGGATAGTCACCGGGGAGCTGTTTTTT | CASSGIVTGELFF
many | TRBD1 | TRBJ2-1 | TRBV6-5 | TGTGCCAGCAGTTACTGGACAGGGGCCCACAATGAGCAGTTCTTC | CASSYWTGAHNEQFF
many | NA | TRBJ2-4 | TRBV4-1 | TGCGCCAGCAGCCAAGCCATGCGGGCCGAAATAGCCAAAAACATTCAGTACTTC | CASSQAMRAEIAKNIQYF
few | NA | TRBJ2-3 | TRBV7-2 | TGTGCCAGCAGCTTAGTAGGGGGGCGAGGCACAGATACGCAGTATTTT | CASSLVGGRGTDTQYF
NA | TRBD1 | TRBJ2-1 | TRBV14 | TGTGCCAGCAGCCAAGAAGGGGGCCCGACTTACAATGAGCAGTTCTTC | CASSQEGGPTYNEQFF
few | TRBD1 | TRBJ2-3 | TRBV11-2 | TGTGCCAGCAGCTTAGAGAACAGGGGGACCCTACCTAGCACAGATACGCAGTATTTT | CASSLENRGTLPSTDTQYF
few | TRBD2 | TRBJ2-7 | TRBV11-1 | TGTGCCAGCAGCCGTCGGACTAGCGGGAGTCCCCACGAGCAGTACTTC | CASSRRTSGSPHEQYF
few | NA | TRBJ1-2 | TRBV6-5 | TGTGCCAGCGGACCAGGGTACGGCTACACCTTC | CASGPGYGYTF
few | NA | TRBJ2-7 | TRBV9 | TGTGCCAGCAGCGTACAGGGTATGGAAAACGAGCAGTACTTC | CASSVQGMENEQYF
few | NA | TRBJ1-1 | TRBV7-9 | TGTGCCAGCAGCGCCAGACAAGAGAACACTGAAGCTTTCTTT | CASSARQENTEAFF
many | NA | TRBJ1-1 | TRBV20-1 | TGCAGTGCTGCGACCGACGCAGCTTTCTTT | CSAATDAAFF
few | TRBD1 | TRBJ2-1 | TRBV9 | TGTGCCAGCAGCGCCACAGGGGCCTACAATGAGCAGTTCTTC | CASSATGAYNEQFF
few | TRBD2 | TRBJ2-3 | TRBV4-3 | TGCGCCAGCAGCCAAGCTTCTAGCGGGGGGGCTCCAGATACGCAGTATTTT | CASSQASSGGAPDTQYF
NA | NA | TRBJ1-2 | TRBV15 | TGTGCCACCAGCAGAGATATGGCAGAGAACTATGGCTACACCTTC | CATSRDMAENYGYTF